The 5 T cell receptor beta chains in this list originate from one sample, sequenced in a study of T cells in Graves' hyperthyroidism and ophthalmopathy. Amplification targeted TCR beta CDR3 regions from RNA transcripts. First-round RT-PCR with HTBI primers amplified the TCR CDR3 region. TCRdb called the multiplex PCR reads again in MiXCR, with one record for every CDR3 protein. Altogether roughly 510,000 distinct CDR3 sequences are present, approximately 48% being singletons, with the ten largest covering 44%. Sequencing input: peripheral blood or thyroid tissue (not recorded which). The receptors were sampled from an adult woman with Graves' disease, either hyperthyroidism or ophthalmopathy (not recorded which).

The rearrangement joins TRBV10-3 to TRBJ2-5; TRBD2 matches 8 bases. The CDR3 loop spans 16 amino acids. Germline CDR1 and CDR2: ENHRY and SYGVKD. The V segment lost 3 bases and the J segment 3 bases; nucleotides outside the gene matches: 9. CDR3 bases: TGTGCCATCAGTGAAGGGGTAGGCGGGAGGAAAGAGACCCAGTACTTC. Protein product: CAISEGVGGRKETQYF.

This clonotype was seen only a few times. This rearrangement joins TRBV7-8 to TRBJ1-5; D unclear. CDR1 is SGHVS and CDR2 is FQNEAQ in the germline V gene. V gave up 5 bases and J gave up 10 bases, with 18 bases separating them. The CDR3 covers 14 residues. As DNA, the CDR3 is TGTGCCAGCAGCCTCCTTCCCCGGTGGTACCCCCAGCATTTT. Translation: CASSLLPRWYPQHF.

This clonotype came up a few times. The J gene is TRBJ2-7, the V gene TRBV5-1, with D unclear. The CDR3 loop spans 15 amino acids. From germline, CDR1 is SGHRS and CDR2 YFSETQ. V lost 1 base to trimming and J lost 2 bases, with 13 bases between them. The CDR3 loop reads CASSLMAEVAYEQYF. The CDR3 nucleotides are TGCGCCAGCAGCTTGATGGCGGAAGTCGCCTACGAGCAGTACTTC.

J is TRBJ1-4 and V is TRBV7-9; D not certain. This CDR3 has 11 amino acids. The germline V gene has CDR1 SEHNR and CDR2 FQNEAQ (reference sequence). The germline V and J ends were trimmed by 3 bases and 7 bases, with 3 bases remaining between them. The CDR3 DNA reads TGTGCCAGCAGCTTCACTGAAAAACTGTTTTTT. Protein sequence: CASSFTEKLFF.

The rearrangement uses TRBV29-1 and TRBJ2-7; 10 bases match TRBD1. There are 15 residues in the CDR3. Germline CDR1 and CDR2: SQVTM and ANQGSEA. V shed 6 bases, J shed 5 bases, and the junction held 13 bases outside the gene matches. The CDR3 nucleotides read TGCAGCGTAGATTCCGGGACAGGGGTAAGGGACGAGCAGTACTTC. Translation gives CSVDSGTGVRDEQYF.